A single sample gave rise to the 9 T cell receptor beta chains below, sequenced in a study of Ad26.COV2.S vaccination and SARS-CoV-2 variants. The assay was immunoSEQ multiplex PCR, and TCRdb's table has in-frame clones only and misses some. The sample lists 410,000 or so clones, around 92% occurring once. Stated treatment: about 20 received Ad26.COV2.S at low or high dose, single or two shots; five or six received placebo; per-sample allocation not given. The samples were gathered on day 63 after the first injection of vaccine or placebo. The sample in question was peripheral blood, obtained in a trial of Ad26.COV2.S vaccine versus placebo. The receptors here all came from a person aged 18-60 years who received the Ad26.COV2.S COVID-19 vaccine or a placebo.

CDR3 protein: CASSPAGASYGYTF. The CDR3 DNA reads TGTGCCAGCTCACCGGCGGGGGCCTCCTATGGCTACACCTTC. This sequence joins TRBV18 and TRBJ1-2, with a weak D call TRBD1 (6 bases). The CDR3 has 14 residues. V lost 3 bases, J lost 4 bases, and 12 bases lay in between. Germline loops: CDR1 KGHSH, CDR2 LQKENI.

This chain connects TRBV7-9 to TRBJ2-3; possibly TRBD1 or TRBD2 for D (5 bases each). CDR1 and CDR2 from the germline V gene are SEHNR and FQNEAQ (reference sequence). This CDR3 comprises 14 residues. V gave up 2 bases and J gave up 3 bases, with 9 bases separating them. The CDR3: CASSLNEGTDTQYF. The DNA for the CDR3 is TGTGCCAGCAGCTTAAACGAGGGGACAGATACGCAGTATTTT.

The chain combines TRBV4-3 with TRBJ2-7; D may be TRBD1 (6 bases). The CDR3 totals 16 residues. The germline V gene encodes CDR1 LGHNA and CDR2 YSLEER. Trimming shortened V by 0 bases and J by 2 bases, and 14 bases separated the two germline ends. The CDR3: CASSQDLTGKTYEQYF. CDR3 nucleotide sequence: TGCGCCAGCAGCCAAGATCTGACAGGTAAAACCTACGAGCAGTACTTC.

The chain couples TRBV27 to TRBJ1-2, with TRBD1 identical over 9 bases. V lost 2 bases to trimming and J lost 7 bases; unmatched junction nucleotides: 2. The germline V gene has CDR1 MNHEY and CDR2 SMNVEV (reference sequence). This CDR3 contains 13 residues. The CDR3 loop is CASSLGTGSGYTF. CDR3 bases: TGTGCCAGCAGTTTAGGGACAGGGAGTGGCTACACCTTC.

This clone was counted only a few times. The chain uses TRBV6-2 or TRBV6-3 and TRBJ2-1; 10 bases line up with TRBD2. Germline assignment: CDR1 MNHEY and CDR2 SVGEGT. Losses at the gene ends were 4 bases for V and 6 bases for J; bases not matched to a gene: 12. The CDR3 has 17 amino acids. The CDR3 loop reads CASSSLGLADGGNEQFF. The CDR3 coding sequence is TGTGCCAGCAGTTCGCTCGGACTAGCGGATGGGGGCAATGAGCAGTTCTTC.

The chain recombines TRBV27 with TRBJ2-5; D not resolved. Germline CDR1 is MNHEY and CDR2 is SMNVEV (reference sequence). V was shortened by 5 bases and J by 3 bases, with 10 bases between the two germline ends. The length of the CDR3 is 13 residues. CDR3 region: CASSPYQKETQYF. CDR3 coding DNA: TGTGCCAGCAGTCCTTACCAAAAAGAGACCCAGTACTTC.

This sequence joins TRBV28 and TRBJ1-3; D not certain. The V end was cut by 7 bases, the J end by 4 bases, with 2 bases between. This CDR3 has 10 residues. The germline gives CDR1 MDHEN, CDR2 SYDVKM. The CDR3 region has the DNA TGTGCCAGCACAGGAAACACCATATATTTT. Its translation is CASTGNTIYF.

The sample holds a few counts of this clone. V usage is TRBV4-1 and J usage is TRBJ1-6, with D perhaps TRBD1 (5 bases). The length of the CDR3 is 16 residues. V shed 4 bases and J shed 7 bases, with 17 bases lying between them. Germline lookup yields CDR1 MGHRA and CDR2 YSYEKL. CDR3 coding DNA: TGCGCCAGCAGCCGCGTCCGGGACTTCGGAAATTCACCCCTCCACTTT. It specifies CASSRVRDFGNSPLHF.

The V gene is TRBV28, the J gene TRBJ2-5; 10 bases align to TRBD2. Germline V gives CDR1 MDHEN, CDR2 SYDVKM. The CDR3 totals 15 residues. With V trimmed by 3 bases and J by 2 bases, 3 bases remained unmatched. The CDR3 bases are TGTGCCAGCAGTTTCTCTAGCGGGGGTCAAGAGACCCAGTACTTC. Translating gives CASSFSSGGQETQYF.